Presented here are 27 T cell receptor beta chains from one specimen sequenced in a study of blood T cell repertoires in COVID-19. Sequencing used immunoSEQ multiplex PCR; TCRdb keeps in-frame clones, though not all of them. The table lists fewer than 250,000 clones, approximately 80% of them singletons. Input material: peripheral blood. These receptors all come from a woman aged 45-65 years with acute or convalescent COVID-19.

This chain's CDR3 is CASSLTSGEQYF. The CDR3 nucleotides read TGTGCCAGCAGCCTGACTAGCGGCGAGCAGTACTTC. This chain connects TRBV3-1 (or the pseudogene TRBV3-2) to TRBJ2-7; TRBD2 aligns across 9 bases. The CDR3 runs 12 residues. Trimming cost V 4 bases and J 6 bases; bases outside gene matches: 1. Germline V lookup: CDR1 LGHDT, CDR2 YNNKEL (reference sequence).

The rearrangement links TRBV9 to TRBJ2-3; D is ambiguous. In germline, CDR1 is SGDLS, CDR2 YYNGEE. Between the trimmed V and J ends, which lost 0 bases and 2 bases, there was a span of 10 bases. The CDR3 is 15 residues long. CDR3 region: CASSVEWQITDTQYF. In nucleotides, the CDR3 is TGTGCCAGCAGCGTAGAGTGGCAGATCACAGATACGCAGTATTTT.

With respect to this clone: Other DNA sequences from this sample encode an identical CDR3 as well. The chain carries TRBV12-3 or TRBV12-4 and TRBJ1-1, with 9 positions matching TRBD1. The V segment lost 6 bases and the J segment 2 bases; nucleotides outside the gene matches: 1. The CDR3 runs to 13 residues. CDR3 nucleotides: TGTGCCAGCAGGGGACAGGGTAACACTGAAGCTTTCTTT. Translating gives CASRGQGNTEAFF.

The genes are TRBV7-8 and TRBJ2-7, with 8 bases that match TRBD1. The CDR3 length is 13 residues. CDR1 SGHVS and CDR2 FQNEAQ come from the germline V gene. Trimming cost V 7 bases and J 4 bases; bases outside gene matches: 6. The CDR3, as DNA: TGTGCCAGCAAAGGACAGGGAATATACGAGCAGTACTTC. This translates into CASKGQGIYEQYF.

The J gene is TRBJ2-1, the V gene TRBV24-1; tentatively, D is TRBD2 (6 bases). The CDR3 totals 15 residues. The V end lost 3 bases, the J end lost 7 bases, and 15 bases lay between the germline ends. The germline V gene encodes CDR1 KGHDR and CDR2 SFDVKD. CDR3: CATSDVGGARNEQFF. CDR3 in DNA: TGTGCCACCAGTGATGTCGGAGGGGCGCGGAATGAGCAGTTCTTC.

The genes are TRBV5-4 and TRBJ2-7, with TRBD1 as a possible D gene (7 bases). V dropped 7 bases and J dropped 4 bases, with 21 bases sitting between them. Germline V gene data show CDR1 as SGHNT and CDR2 as YYREEE (reference sequence). CDR3 length: 15 residues. The DNA for the CDR3 is TGTGCCAGCTCCCCTGCGGGACAGACCAGTTACGAGCAGTACTTC. Translation: CASSPAGQTSYEQYF.

There are a few counts of this clone. The chain recombines TRBV3-1 (or the pseudogene TRBV3-2) with TRBJ2-7; a possible D gene is TRBD1 (7 bases). Trimming left V 2 bases short and J 2 bases short, with 22 bases between. The CDR3 runs to 18 residues. From germline, CDR1 is LGHDT and CDR2 YNNKEL (reference sequence). CDR3: CASSQSRWAGQTPYEQYF. As DNA, the CDR3 is TGTGCCAGCAGCCAATCTCGGTGGGCGGGACAGACTCCCTACGAGCAGTACTTC.

The chain recombines TRBV9 with TRBJ2-7; 9 nucleotides line up with TRBD2. Germline lookup yields CDR1 SGDLS and CDR2 YYNGEE. The CDR3 has 15 amino acids. V was clipped by 0 bases and J by 3 bases; unmatched bases: 4. In DNA form, the CDR3 reads TGTGCCAGCAGCGTAGCAGCGGGGGGAAACTACGAGCAGTACTTC. It is translated as CASSVAAGGNYEQYF. The full variable domain, with the rest looked up from reference TRBV9 and TRBJ2-7, is DSGVTQTPKHLITATGQRVTLRCSPRSGDLSVYWYQQSLDQGLQFLIQYYNGEERAKGNILERFSAQQFPDLHSELNLSSLELGDSALYFCASSVAAGGNYEQYFGPGTRLTVT.

The sample holds a few counts of this clone. The chain recombines TRBV13 with TRBJ2-7; 10 positions match TRBD2. The CDR3 loop spans 17 amino acids. Per germline, CDR1 PRHDT and CDR2 FYEKMQ (reference sequence). With V trimmed by 0 bases and J by 6 bases, 11 bases remained unmatched. CDR3 coding DNA: TGTGCCAGCAGCTTAGGCCTTGCCCTAGCGGGAGAGGTCGAGCAGTACTTC. Translation gives CASSLGLALAGEVEQYF.

This chain uses TRBV10-3 with TRBJ1-5, with D unclear. This CDR3 spans 13 amino acids. Germline V CDR1 and CDR2: ENHRY, SYGVKD. V lost 5 bases and J 7 bases, leaving 12 bases between the germline ends. The DNA for the CDR3 is TGTGCCATCAGTTCAGGATCAAGGCAGCCCCAGCATTTT. Amino acid sequence: CAISSGSRQPQHF.

The V call is TRBV6-6, the J call TRBJ1-1, with D perhaps TRBD1 (5 bases). V shed 6 bases and J shed 0 bases, with 11 bases lying between them. The CDR3 consists of 14 residues. CDR1 and CDR2 (germline): MNHNY, SVGAGI (reference sequence). The CDR3 region is CASRTSGMNTEAFF. CDR3 coding DNA: TGTGCCAGCAGGACTTCAGGGATGAACACTGAAGCTTTCTTT.

This clone was observed once. This CDR3 reads CASTQTGNIYNSPLHF. The CDR3 coding sequence is TGTGCCAGCACCCAGACAGGGAACATCTATAATTCACCCCTCCACTTT. The chain joins TRBV28 to TRBJ1-6; 7 bases fit TRBD1. This CDR3 region has 16 residues. Germline lookup yields CDR1 MDHEN and CDR2 SYDVKM. The ends lost 7 bases at V and 3 bases at J; junction bases unmatched: 9.

This chain joins TRBV3-1 (or the pseudogene TRBV3-2) and TRBJ1-3, with D uncertain. CDR1 is LGHDT and CDR2 is YNNKEL in the germline V gene (reference sequence). Trimming shortened V by 6 bases and J by 0 bases, and 18 bases separated the two germline ends. The CDR3 is 17 residues long. CDR3 region: CASSGEEAGISGNTIYF. CDR3 DNA sequence: TGTGCCAGCAGTGGAGAGGAGGCAGGCATCTCTGGAAACACCATATATTTT.

The genes are TRBV19 and TRBJ2-7, with 10 bases lining up with TRBD2. Germline V gene data show CDR1 as LNHDA and CDR2 as SQIVND (reference sequence). CDR3 size: 15 residues. Germline trimming cut 5 bases from V and 0 bases from J; bases unmatched to any gene: 4. CDR3 in amino acids: CASSRASGGSYEQYF. DNA for the CDR3: TGTGCCAGTAGTCGGGCTAGCGGGGGCTCCTACGAGCAGTACTTC.

This chain connects TRBV9 to TRBJ2-3; 9 bases match TRBD2. Germline lookup yields CDR1 SGDLS and CDR2 YYNGEE. Unmatched junction bases numbered 11, after V lost 0 bases and J lost 6 bases. The CDR3 consists of 17 residues. The CDR3 here is CASSVGGGSGRGDTQYF. In nucleotides, the CDR3 is TGTGCCAGCAGCGTAGGTGGAGGTAGCGGGAGAGGCGATACGCAGTATTTT.

The chain couples TRBV5-6 to TRBJ1-4; D may be TRBD1 (5 bases). CDR3 size: 13 residues. CDR1 SGHDT and CDR2 YYEEEE come from the germline V gene. Trimming pared 2 bases from V and 8 bases from J, leaving 10 bases between. The CDR3, as DNA: TGTGCCAGCAGCTTACAGGATAGGGAAAAACTGTTTTTT. Residues: CASSLQDREKLFF. The whole variable domain, filled in from reference TRBV5-6 and TRBJ1-4, reads DAGVTQSPTHLIKTRGQQVTLRCSPKSGHDTVSWYQQALGQGPQFIFQYYEEEERQRGNFPDRFSGHQFPNYSSELNVNALLLGDSALYLCASSLQDREKLFFGSGTQLSVL.

The chain uses TRBV7-8 and TRBJ1-1; D is unresolved. Germline CDR1 and CDR2: SGHVS and FQNEAQ. This CDR3 spans 16 amino acids. The V and J ends lost 5 bases and 0 bases respectively, with 16 bases between them. The DNA for the CDR3 is TGTGCCAGCAGCCCTCAATCGGCGGGTATGAACACTGAAGCTTTCTTT. Protein sequence: CASSPQSAGMNTEAFF.

The rearrangement uses TRBV5-6 and TRBJ2-3, with D possibly TRBD2 on 6 matching bases. With 4 bases removed from V and 2 bases from J, the gap between germline ends came to 20 bases. This CDR3 is 17 amino acids long. Germline CDR1 reads SGHDT; CDR2 reads YYEEEE. The CDR3 spells CASSLVTRLGFTDTQYF. The CDR3 coding sequence is TGTGCCAGCAGCCTCGTTACGAGACTAGGATTCACAGATACGCAGTATTTT. The complete variable domain, with remaining parts taken from reference TRBV5-6 and TRBJ2-3, reads DAGVTQSPTHLIKTRGQQVTLRCSPKSGHDTVSWYQQALGQGPQFIFQYYEEEERQRGNFPDRFSGHQFPNYSSELNVNALLLGDSALYLCASSLVTRLGFTDTQYFGPGTRLTVL.

V is TRBV5-5 and J is TRBJ1-1; unclear D gene. Germline CDR1 is SGHKS and CDR2 is YYEKEE (reference sequence). Trimming left V 3 bases short and J 2 bases short, with 11 bases between. The CDR3 is 14 residues long. CDR3 DNA: TGTGCCAGCAGCTCCCTCTCACAAAACACTGAAGCTTTCTTT. This sequence encodes CASSSLSQNTEAFF.

The chain uses TRBV5-5 and TRBJ1-4; perhaps TRBD1 as D (6 bases). CDR3 length equals 14 residues. Trimming removed 4 bases from V and 5 bases from J, with 12 bases in between. The germline V gene has CDR1 SGHKS and CDR2 YYEKEE (reference sequence). Here the CDR3 DNA reads TGTGCCAGCAGCCCCGGGCAGGGGAATGAAAAACTGTTTTTT. Protein: CASSPGQGNEKLFF.

The CDR3: CASSPRKGGGAGEQFF. The DNA for the CDR3 is TGTGCCAGCAGCCCCCGTAAGGGCGGGGGGGCCGGTGAGCAGTTCTTC. The V call is TRBV4-2, the J call TRBJ2-1; 9 bases fit TRBD2. J gave up 9 bases and V 4 bases, and 13 bases lay outside the gene matches. CDR3 length: 16 residues. CDR1 is LGHNA, CDR2 YNFKEQ, per germline.

This chain links TRBV28 with TRBJ2-7; the D is unclear. This CDR3 contains 14 residues. The germline V gene has CDR1 MDHEN and CDR2 SYDVKM. V gave up 7 bases and J gave up 3 bases, with 16 bases separating them. CDR3 in DNA: TGTGCCAGCACCTCTGCGGCGGTGAACTACGAGCAGTACTTC. As protein: CASTSAAVNYEQYF.

This chain joins TRBV11-2 and TRBJ1-5; 11 bases map to TRBD1. Germline lookup yields CDR1 SGHAT and CDR2 FQNNGV. The CDR3 spans 15 residues. V was pared by 4 bases and J by 6 bases, with 5 bases of the junction left unmatched. The CDR3 loop is CASSSRTGGGQPQHF. In DNA form, the CDR3 reads TGTGCCAGCAGCTCACGGACAGGGGGCGGTCAGCCCCAGCATTTT.

The sample holds a few counts of this clone. This chain connects TRBV5-6 to TRBJ2-3, with TRBD1 matching over 7 bases. The CDR3 contains 15 residues. V gave up 3 bases and J gave up 2 bases; unmatched junction bases: 6. The germline CDR1 and CDR2 sequences are SGHDT and YYEEEE. CDR3 in DNA: TGTGCCAGCAGCTACCTGGGACAGCTCACAGATACGCAGTATTTT. Protein: CASSYLGQLTDTQYF.

The rearrangement joins TRBV12-3 or TRBV12-4 to TRBJ2-1, with D unresolved. Between the trimmed V and J ends, which lost 5 bases and 10 bases, there was a span of 9 bases. This CDR3 contains 11 residues. In DNA, the CDR3 is TGTGCCAGCAGTCCCTGGCGGGAGCAGTTCTTC. This encodes CASSPWREQFF.

This clone was counted a single time. The gene calls are TRBV6-5 and TRBJ1-6, with D possibly TRBD1 on 6 matching bases. CDR1 and CDR2 from the germline V gene are MNHEY and SVGAGI. Trimming removed 6 bases from V and 7 bases from J, with 13 bases in between. The CDR3 covers 14 residues. This CDR3 is CASRVGQTNSPLHF. As DNA, the CDR3 is TGTGCCAGCAGAGTAGGACAGACAAATTCACCCCTCCACTTT.

The rearrangement links TRBV12-3 or TRBV12-4 to TRBJ2-1; D gene ambiguous. This CDR3 is 13 amino acids long. Trimming removed 3 bases at V and 4 bases at J, with 7 bases between. The CDR3 bases are TGTGCCAGCAGTTTCTCACAGTACAATGAGCAGTTCTTC. This encodes CASSFSQYNEQFF.